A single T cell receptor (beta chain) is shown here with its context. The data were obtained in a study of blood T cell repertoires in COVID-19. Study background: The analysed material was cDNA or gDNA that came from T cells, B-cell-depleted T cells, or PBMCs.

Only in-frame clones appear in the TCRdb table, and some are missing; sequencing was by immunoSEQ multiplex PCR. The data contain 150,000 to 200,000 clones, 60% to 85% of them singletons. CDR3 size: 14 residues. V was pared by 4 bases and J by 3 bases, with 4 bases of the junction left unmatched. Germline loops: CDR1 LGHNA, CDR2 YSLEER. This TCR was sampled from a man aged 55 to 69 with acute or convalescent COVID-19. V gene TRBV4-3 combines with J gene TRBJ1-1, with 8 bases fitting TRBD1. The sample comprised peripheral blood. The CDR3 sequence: CASSPGQGYTEAFF. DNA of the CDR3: TGCGCCAGCAGCCCTGGACAGGGTTACACTGAAGCTTTCTTT.